What follows is one T cell receptor beta chain and its context. It may be a read error: a sequence one base away is much more abundant. This entry comes from a study of regulatory T cells in long-lasting Graves disease. This CDR3 has 13 residues. Germline V gives CDR1 SGHDT, CDR2 YYEEEE. Construction of the TCR beta libraries employed iRepertoire HTBI primers in conjunction with Arm-PCR of CDR3 regions. Using its own MiXCR run on the multiplex PCR reads, TCRdb lists one record per CDR3 protein. The sample records about 450,000 distinct CDR3 sequences, roughly 15% being singletons. Time point: newly diagnosed GD, antithyroid drugs for less than 3 months. PBMC-extracted RNA yielded the TCR library. The sample was also linked to a second study, of T cells in Graves' hyperthyroidism and ophthalmopathy.

The receptor was derived from a woman in her forties or fifties with Graves disease. Material: peripheral blood mononuclear cells (PBMCs), obtained at new diagnosis, from a patient treated with antithyroid drugs. The V call is TRBV5-6, the J call TRBJ2-1; 10 nucleotides align to TRBD2. The CDR3 region has the DNA TGTAGATCCGCTAGCGGGAGTTCCAATGAGCAGTTCTTC. Protein product: CRSASGSSNEQFF. The variable domain in full, with the rest retrieved from reference TRBV5-6 and TRBJ2-1, is DAGVTQSPTHLIKTRGQQVTLRCSPKSGHDTVSWYQQALGQGPQFIFQYYEEEERQRGNFPDRFSGHQFPNYSSELNVNALLLGDSALYLCRSASGSSNEQFFGPGTRLTVL.